The TCR beta chain under discussion was sequenced for a study of T cell responses to AZD1222 COVID-19 vaccine. Study-level points and caveats: Among vaccine-associated CD4 TCRs, coverage spanned spike, with dominance at 160-218 and 743-854. Nearly half of the spike-specific TCRs reportedly recognize variant regions that carry no mutations. The study found Spike-specific TCR breadth and depth rose after two AZD1222 doses.

This clone was recorded only once. Antigen specificity is unknown. Generated by immunoSEQ multiplex PCR, the TCRdb table keeps only in-frame clones and is missing some. Among 85,000 to 120,000 clones listed, around 91% were seen once. CDR1 is MRHNA, CDR2 SNTAGT, per germline. This CDR3 spans 15 amino acids. V lost 5 bases, J lost 3 bases, and 6 bases stayed unmatched. This chain uses TRBV6-4 with TRBJ2-2; 7 bases line up with TRBD1. The sequencing used peripheral blood, collected 28 days after the second AZD1222 dose. This receptor was taken from an adult who received the AZD1222 COVID-19 vaccine. The CDR3 region is CASSRQGLDTGELFF. For the CDR3, the DNA is TGTGCCAGCAGTAGACAGGGTCTGGACACCGGGGAGCTGTTTTTT.